A selection of T cell receptor beta chains follows, all from one sample in a study of cytomegalovirus exposure and HLA in healthy donors. Sequenced by immunoSEQ multiplex PCR; TCRdb stores in-frame clones only, minus some. The sample has some 140,000 clones; 86% are singletons. Input material: PBMCs. Receptors were obtained from a man younger than 30 in good health and CMV-seronegative. Each CDR3 is given without its conserved first and last residue.

V,J,CDR3
TRBV5-1,TRBJ2-3,ASSLGAGGYTDTQY
TRBV10-1,TRBJ1-3,AITTGPLSGNTIY
TRBV27,TRBJ2-3,ASSLESEPRFTDTQY
TRBV6-6,TRBJ2-7,ASSYPGLAGEEQY
TRBV28,TRBJ2-1,ASSGEGWNNEQF
TRBV25-1,TRBJ1-2,ASSGTVYGYT
TRBV19,TRBJ1-2,ASSNDRGLNYGYT
TRBV19,TRBJ1-5,ASSMSGFFPNQPQH
TRBV7-9,TRBJ1-1,ASSPSPGERVSEAF
TRBV10-1,TRBJ2-7,ASSEWASGRLIEQY
TRBV6-1,TRBJ2-1,ASSEIRSGRALYNEQF
TRBV19,TRBJ2-7,ASSSPSGYEQY
TRBV5-4,TRBJ1-1,ASSDGVRQGSGGAF
TRBV7-2,TRBJ2-1,ASAQASSYNEQF
TRBV7-9,TRBJ1-4,ASSLGEKKLF
TRBV18,TRBJ2-7,ASSRKTGTSGRGWEQY
TRBV27,TRBJ2-7,ASSLGMGQLYEQY
TRBV14,TRBJ2-3,ASSQLESTDTQY
TRBV7-2,TRBJ1-6,ASSVQITYNSPLH
TRBV4-3,TRBJ1-1,ASSSSSWDWVNTEAF
TRBV27,TRBJ1-1,ASSYSTGAVTEAF
TRBV2,TRBJ1-4,ASSYRESLNEKLF
TRBV28,TRBJ2-7,ASSLGSGGTYEQY
TRBV6-5,TRBJ2-7,ASIQFEPYEQY
TRBV6-4,TRBJ1-6,ASKPRGSSYNSPLH
TRBV5-5,TRBJ2-7,ASSLANGYEQY
TRBV6-1,TRBJ2-3,ASSEAPGDTDTQY
TRBV27,TRBJ1-2,ASSLQGSNYGYT
TRBV27,TRBJ2-2,ASSRPSGRGGTGELF
TRBV11-2,TRBJ1-4,ASSLDRVNEKLF
TRBV19,TRBJ2-7,ASSIGTSSSYEQY
TRBV20-1,TRBJ2-5,SAQRKETQY
TRBV4-3,TRBJ2-3,ASSPGGAGDTQY
TRBV5-1,TRBJ2-7,ASSLTHDRAHEQY
TRBV2,TRBJ2-7,ASSEGRLSYEQY
TRBV5-1,TRBJ1-1,ASSYGTASTEAF
TRBV29-1,TRBJ1-2,SVATRQGVRFSGYT
TRBV7-8,TRBJ2-7,ASSLRGGHYEQY
TRBV6-5,TRBJ2-3,ASSYVGPSTDTQY
TRBV7-9,TRBJ2-7,ASSKQGGGSYEQY
TRBV27,TRBJ2-7,ASTGPGGHEQY
TRBV4-1,TRBJ1-2,ASSQVNSGYT
TRBV4-1,TRBJ2-6,ASSLNLQDRGVISGANVLT
TRBV28,TRBJ1-3,ASRKQGTGNTIY
TRBV19,TRBJ1-2,ASSISLARDYGYT
TRBV13,TRBJ1-1,ASSLPGGDTEAF
TRBV18,TRBJ1-5,ASSPGTGEQPQH
TRBV5-1,TRBJ2-1,ASSPPTSGRISEQF
TRBV27,TRBJ2-5,ASSLIRSGQETQY
TRBV7-6,TRBJ2-3,ASSPGLAGPVGDTQY
TRBV28,TRBJ1-2,ASSPAGATNYGYT
TRBV7-2,TRBJ2-5,ASSFTSGRETQY
TRBV7-2,TRBJ1-4,ASSSTTGVSEKLF